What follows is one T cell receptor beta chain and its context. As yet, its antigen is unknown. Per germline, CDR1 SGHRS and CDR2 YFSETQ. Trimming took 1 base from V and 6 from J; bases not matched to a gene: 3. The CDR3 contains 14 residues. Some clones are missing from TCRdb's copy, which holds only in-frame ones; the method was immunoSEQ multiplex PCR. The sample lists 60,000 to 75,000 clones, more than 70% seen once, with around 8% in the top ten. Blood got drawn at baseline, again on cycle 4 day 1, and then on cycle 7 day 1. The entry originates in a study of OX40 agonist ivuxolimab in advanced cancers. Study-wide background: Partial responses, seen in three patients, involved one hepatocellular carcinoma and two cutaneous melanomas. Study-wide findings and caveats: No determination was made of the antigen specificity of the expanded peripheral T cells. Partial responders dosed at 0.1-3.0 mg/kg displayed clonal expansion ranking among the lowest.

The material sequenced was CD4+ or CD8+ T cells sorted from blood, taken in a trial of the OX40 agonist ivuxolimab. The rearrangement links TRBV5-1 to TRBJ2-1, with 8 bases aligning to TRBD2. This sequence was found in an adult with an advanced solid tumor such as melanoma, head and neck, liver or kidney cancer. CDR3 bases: TGCGCCAGCAGCTTGCGCACTAGCGGCAATGAGCAGTTCTTC. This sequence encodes CASSLRTSGNEQFF.